This T cell receptor (beta chain) was captured in a study of cytotoxic CD8 clonotypes in ibrutinib-treated CLL. Germline CDR1 reads SGHNT; CDR2 reads YYREEE (reference sequence). V was cut by 0 bases and J by 1 base, with 16 bases left in between. The CDR3 length is 17 residues. Produced via immunoSEQ multiplex PCR; TCRdb's table is partial and in-frame only. Of more than 110,000 clones in the sample, 80% to 95% were seen once. The TCR sequence derives from a human donor with chronic lymphocytic leukemia. The sequencing used PBMCs, collected after 12 months of ibrutinib treatment. The gene calls are TRBV5-4 and TRBJ2-5; maybe TRBD1 (5 bases). The CDR3 loop reads CASSLDPGRWVQETQYF. The DNA for the CDR3 is TGTGCCAGCAGCTTGGATCCAGGGCGTTGGGTCCAAGAGACCCAGTACTTC.